This is a list of T cell receptor beta chains from one sample in a study of siplizumab effects on memory and regulatory T cells. The data were produced by immunoSEQ multiplex PCR, yet TCRdb's version contains in-frame clones alone and is incomplete. The sample records roughly 110,000 clones, 90% to 95% being singletons. The material sequenced was non-Treg CD4+ T cells sorted from blood. Every receptor here comes from a human donor in good health. The CDR3 runs from the conserved cysteine through the conserved F or W. D genes are given only for firm matches. Clone sizes are given selectively: once, few, many, or a class where the clone is expanded.

D gene: TRBD2; J gene: TRBJ2-1; clone size: .; V gene: TRBV5-1; CDR3 DNA: TGCGCCAGCAGCTTGACTAGCGGACCTTACAATGAGCAGTTCTTC; CDR3 protein: CASSLTSGPYNEQFF
D gene: TRBD1; J gene: TRBJ1-2; clone size: .; V gene: TRBV5-1; CDR3 DNA: TGCGCCAGCAGCCCTGGGACAGGAGAATATGGCTACACCTTC; CDR3 protein: CASSPGTGEYGYTF
D gene: .; J gene: TRBJ1-1; clone size: .; V gene: TRBV27; CDR3 DNA: TGTGCCAGCAGTTTCTCGGGACTGCAGAACACTGAAGCTTTCTTT; CDR3 protein: CASSFSGLQNTEAFF
D gene: .; J gene: TRBJ1-6; clone size: few; V gene: TRBV2; CDR3 DNA: TGTGCCAGCAGTGAAACAACCCCTCGTACGCGAAACCACTTT; CDR3 protein: CASSETTPRTRNHF
D gene: .; J gene: TRBJ2-5; clone size: .; V gene: TRBV7-2; CDR3 DNA: TGTGCCAGCAGCCCGGGGGGGGAGACAGGGGTATCAGAGACCCAGTACTTC; CDR3 protein: CASSPGGETGVSETQYF
D gene: .; J gene: TRBJ2-3; clone size: .; V gene: TRBV7-2; CDR3 DNA: TGTGCCAGCAGCTTAGTAATCACGACAGATACGCAGTATTTT; CDR3 protein: CASSLVITTDTQYF
D gene: .; J gene: TRBJ2-1; clone size: .; V gene: TRBV6-6; CDR3 DNA: TGTGCCAGCAGTTACGCCCCACCACCAGCCAATGAGCAGTTCTTC; CDR3 protein: CASSYAPPPANEQFF
D gene: .; J gene: TRBJ2-1; clone size: once; V gene: TRBV19; CDR3 DNA: TGTGCCAGTAGAGAGGAGAGCTCCTACAATGAGCAGTTCTTC; CDR3 protein: CASREESSYNEQFF
D gene: .; J gene: TRBJ1-3; clone size: .; V gene: TRBV15; CDR3 DNA: TGTGCCACCAGCAGAGAGGTGAAAGGAAACACCATATATTTT; CDR3 protein: CATSREVKGNTIYF
D gene: TRBD1; J gene: TRBJ1-1; clone size: .; V gene: TRBV14; CDR3 DNA: TGTGCCAGCAGCCAAGATATCGGGACAGAGGCCACTGAAGCTTTCTTT; CDR3 protein: CASSQDIGTEATEAFF
D gene: TRBD1; J gene: TRBJ2-7; clone size: .; V gene: TRBV7-9; CDR3 DNA: TGTGCCAGCAGCTTAACCGGGACAGGACCCTACGAGCAGTACTTC; CDR3 protein: CASSLTGTGPYEQYF
D gene: .; J gene: TRBJ2-3; clone size: .; V gene: TRBV5-4; CDR3 DNA: TGTGCCAGCAGCTGGTGGGGGGGACAGACATCAGATACGCAGTATTTT; CDR3 protein: CASSWWGGQTSDTQYF
D gene: TRBD1; J gene: TRBJ1-1; clone size: .; V gene: TRBV10-3; CDR3 DNA: TGTGCCACGCGCCGGGACAGGGGAGGGACTGAAGCTTTCTTT; CDR3 protein: CATRRDRGGTEAFF
D gene: .; J gene: TRBJ2-1; clone size: once; V gene: TRBV5-3; CDR3 DNA: TGTGCCAGAAGCTTACGAGTAGAGCAGTTCTTC; CDR3 protein: CARSLRVEQFF
D gene: TRBD1; J gene: TRBJ1-6; clone size: .; V gene: TRBV19; CDR3 DNA: TGTGCCAGTAGTATGACAGGGCTGGAATCACCCCTCCACTTT; CDR3 protein: CASSMTGLESPLHF
D gene: .; J gene: TRBJ1-6; clone size: .; V gene: TRBV13; CDR3 DNA: TGTGCCAGCAGCTTAGGCCTCCAGTCTTGGTCCCTCCACTTT; CDR3 protein: CASSLGLQSWSLHF
D gene: TRBD2; J gene: TRBJ2-5; clone size: once; V gene: TRBV7-3; CDR3 DNA: TGTGCCAGCAGCTTAAGGGGTAGCGGGGGGCTGGCAGAGACCCAGTACTTC; CDR3 protein: CASSLRGSGGLAETQYF
D gene: .; J gene: TRBJ1-5; clone size: .; V gene: TRBV7-2; CDR3 DNA: TGTGCCAGCAGCTCGTATACCAATAGCAATCAGCCCCAGCATTTT; CDR3 protein: CASSSYTNSNQPQHF
D gene: TRBD1; J gene: TRBJ1-5; clone size: .; V gene: TRBV30; CDR3 DNA: TGTGCCTGGAAATTTGCAGGGGGCGGCAATCAGCCCCAGCATTTT; CDR3 protein: CAWKFAGGGNQPQHF
D gene: .; J gene: TRBJ1-2; clone size: .; V gene: TRBV19; CDR3 DNA: TGTGCCAGTAGTATCCGAGGAGATGGCTACACCTTC; CDR3 protein: CASSIRGDGYTF
D gene: .; J gene: TRBJ2-5; clone size: once; V gene: TRBV28; CDR3 DNA: TGTGCCAGCAGTTTGTCAGAAGAGACCCAGTACTTC; CDR3 protein: CASSLSEETQYF
D gene: TRBD2; J gene: TRBJ2-3; clone size: once; V gene: TRBV19; CDR3 DNA: TGTGCCAGTAGTACGACTAGCGGGTGGGCAGATACGCAGTATTTT; CDR3 protein: CASSTTSGWADTQYF
D gene: .; J gene: TRBJ2-3; clone size: .; V gene: TRBV10-3; CDR3 DNA: TGTGCCATCGGGGGGGCTGGTACAGATACGCAGTATTTT; CDR3 protein: CAIGGAGTDTQYF
D gene: TRBD2; J gene: TRBJ2-3; clone size: .; V gene: TRBV28; CDR3 DNA: TGTGCCAGCAGTTGGGGGGGGGTTGGCACAGATACGCAGTATTTT; CDR3 protein: CASSWGGVGTDTQYF
D gene: .; J gene: TRBJ2-3; clone size: once; V gene: TRBV7-9; CDR3 DNA: TGTGCCAGCAGCTGGGGGGACGGCGGTCGGGATACGCAGTATTTT; CDR3 protein: CASSWGDGGRDTQYF
D gene: TRBD1; J gene: TRBJ2-5; clone size: .; V gene: TRBV18; CDR3 DNA: TGTGCCAGCTCACCAGTGGTAGGGGGCATTTTGGAGACCCAGTACTTC; CDR3 protein: CASSPVVGGILETQYF
D gene: TRBD2; J gene: TRBJ2-3; clone size: .; V gene: TRBV6-1; CDR3 DNA: TGTGCCAGCAGTCAATCTAGCGGGGGGGCAGATACGCAGTATTTT; CDR3 protein: CASSQSSGGADTQYF
D gene: TRBD1; J gene: TRBJ1-1; clone size: .; V gene: TRBV7-3; CDR3 DNA: TGTGCCAGCAGCCCACAGGGGGGGAACACTGAAGCTTTCTTT; CDR3 protein: CASSPQGGNTEAFF
D gene: .; J gene: TRBJ1-1; clone size: .; V gene: TRBV28; CDR3 DNA: TGTGCCAGCAGTTTGAACAGGGTAGGCGAAGCTTTCTTT; CDR3 protein: CASSLNRVGEAFF
D gene: TRBD2; J gene: TRBJ2-7; clone size: .; V gene: TRBV18; CDR3 DNA: TGTGCCAGCTCACGGGGTAGCGGGGGCTACGAGCAGTACTTC; CDR3 protein: CASSRGSGGYEQYF
D gene: .; J gene: TRBJ1-3; clone size: once; V gene: TRBV7-9; CDR3 DNA: TGTGCCAGCAGCAAGGACGGTCCATGGGCTGGAAACACCATATATTTT; CDR3 protein: CASSKDGPWAGNTIYF
D gene: .; J gene: TRBJ1-1; clone size: once; V gene: TRBV19; CDR3 DNA: TGTGCCAGTAGTACTGGGACCAGGGTGAACACTGAAGCTTTCTTT; CDR3 protein: CASSTGTRVNTEAFF
D gene: .; J gene: TRBJ2-1; clone size: .; V gene: TRBV15; CDR3 DNA: TGTGCCACCAGCAGAGCGGCTGGGAACGATGAGCAGTTCTTC; CDR3 protein: CATSRAAGNDEQFF
D gene: .; J gene: TRBJ1-2; clone size: .; V gene: TRBV19; CDR3 DNA: TGTGCCAGTAGTATCAAGGAGACAGGCTATGGCTACACCTTC; CDR3 protein: CASSIKETGYGYTF
D gene: TRBD1; J gene: TRBJ2-3; clone size: .; V gene: TRBV19; CDR3 DNA: TGTGCCAGTACTGGGCCGCCGGGACAGGTACCTAATACGCAGTATTTT; CDR3 protein: CASTGPPGQVPNTQYF
D gene: .; J gene: TRBJ1-5; clone size: .; V gene: TRBV2; CDR3 DNA: TGTGCCAGCAGTGATTTGGGGGGGACGGGGCCCCAGCATTTT; CDR3 protein: CASSDLGGTGPQHF
D gene: .; J gene: TRBJ2-5; clone size: .; V gene: TRBV6-5; CDR3 DNA: TGTGCCAGCAGTTTTGGTTCGGGTGCTTCTGCTGAGACCCAGTACTTC; CDR3 protein: CASSFGSGASAETQYF
D gene: .; J gene: TRBJ1-5; clone size: .; V gene: TRBV19; CDR3 DNA: TGTGCCACGACTCGGGATAGCAATCAGCCCCAGCATTTT; CDR3 protein: CATTRDSNQPQHF
D gene: TRBD2; J gene: TRBJ2-5; clone size: .; V gene: TRBV6-5; CDR3 DNA: TGTGCCAGCAGTTACACGGCGGGGGGGAGGGAGACCCAGTACTTC; CDR3 protein: CASSYTAGGRETQYF
D gene: .; J gene: TRBJ2-7; clone size: .; V gene: TRBV28; CDR3 DNA: TGTGCCAGCAGTCCCCCGGGGGTCCCTCCCTTTTACGAGCAGTACTTC; CDR3 protein: CASSPPGVPPFYEQYF
D gene: TRBD2; J gene: TRBJ2-7; clone size: .; V gene: TRBV5-6; CDR3 DNA: TGTGCCAGCAGCTTGGAAAGCGGGGGGGCTGTCGAGCAGTACTTC; CDR3 protein: CASSLESGGAVEQYF
D gene: .; J gene: TRBJ1-5; clone size: .; V gene: TRBV25-1; CDR3 DNA: TGTGCCAGCAGTGCAACAGGGAATCAGCCCCAGCATTTT; CDR3 protein: CASSATGNQPQHF
D gene: TRBD1; J gene: TRBJ1-1; clone size: .; V gene: TRBV7-9; CDR3 DNA: TGTGCCAGCAGGACACAGGGGGACGAGGCAGCTTTCTTT; CDR3 protein: CASRTQGDEAAFF
D gene: .; J gene: TRBJ1-1; clone size: few; V gene: TRBV5-4; CDR3 DNA: TGTGCCAGCAGCCCCGGTAACACTGAAGCTTTCTTT; CDR3 protein: CASSPGNTEAFF
D gene: TRBD1; J gene: TRBJ2-2; clone size: once; V gene: TRBV5-1; CDR3 DNA: TGCGCCAGCGGGCTACAGGGGGCGAGTACCGGGGAGCTGTTTTTT; CDR3 protein: CASGLQGASTGELFF
D gene: TRBD2; J gene: TRBJ2-1; clone size: .; V gene: TRBV2; CDR3 DNA: TGTGCCAGCAGTGGCGGGGGTAGTTACAATGAGCAGTTCTTC; CDR3 protein: CASSGGGSYNEQFF
D gene: TRBD2; J gene: TRBJ2-2; clone size: .; V gene: TRBV7-2; CDR3 DNA: TGTGCCAGCAGCTTAGGCGTAGCGGGGGGGCCCGGCACCGGGGAGCTGTTTTTT; CDR3 protein: CASSLGVAGGPGTGELFF
D gene: .; J gene: TRBJ2-6; clone size: .; V gene: TRBV7-9; CDR3 DNA: TGTGCCAGCAGCTTAGCTAGGCCCTCTGGGGCCAACGTCCTGACTTTC; CDR3 protein: CASSLARPSGANVLTF
D gene: .; J gene: TRBJ1-5; clone size: .; V gene: TRBV18; CDR3 DNA: TGTGCCAGCTCGCAGACAGGTCCGCCTCAGCCCCAGCATTTT; CDR3 protein: CASSQTGPPQPQHF
D gene: TRBD1; J gene: TRBJ1-4; clone size: once; V gene: TRBV7-2; CDR3 DNA: TGTGCCAGCAGCCCGAGGACAGGGGGAGGCGGTGAAAAACTGTTTTTT; CDR3 protein: CASSPRTGGGGEKLFF
D gene: TRBD1; J gene: TRBJ2-7; clone size: .; V gene: TRBV7-2; CDR3 DNA: TGTGCCAGCAGCGCCGTCACAGGGGACGAGCAGTACTTC; CDR3 protein: CASSAVTGDEQYF
D gene: .; J gene: TRBJ2-6; clone size: .; V gene: TRBV27; CDR3 DNA: TGTGCCAGCACCCCGGGTGGGGCCAACGTCCTGACTTTC; CDR3 protein: CASTPGGANVLTF
D gene: .; J gene: TRBJ1-1; clone size: .; V gene: TRBV4-3; CDR3 DNA: TGCGCCAGCAGCCAAGAAGAGGGGAACACTGAAGCTTTCTTT; CDR3 protein: CASSQEEGNTEAFF
D gene: .; J gene: TRBJ2-7; clone size: few; V gene: TRBV7-3; CDR3 DNA: TGTGCCAGCAGCTCCCAACAGGGAACATTCTACGAGCAGTACTTC; CDR3 protein: CASSSQQGTFYEQYF
D gene: .; J gene: TRBJ2-7; clone size: .; V gene: TRBV19; CDR3 DNA: TGTGCCAGTAGTGTAATTGACAGTCTCTCCTACGAGCAGTACTTC; CDR3 protein: CASSVIDSLSYEQYF